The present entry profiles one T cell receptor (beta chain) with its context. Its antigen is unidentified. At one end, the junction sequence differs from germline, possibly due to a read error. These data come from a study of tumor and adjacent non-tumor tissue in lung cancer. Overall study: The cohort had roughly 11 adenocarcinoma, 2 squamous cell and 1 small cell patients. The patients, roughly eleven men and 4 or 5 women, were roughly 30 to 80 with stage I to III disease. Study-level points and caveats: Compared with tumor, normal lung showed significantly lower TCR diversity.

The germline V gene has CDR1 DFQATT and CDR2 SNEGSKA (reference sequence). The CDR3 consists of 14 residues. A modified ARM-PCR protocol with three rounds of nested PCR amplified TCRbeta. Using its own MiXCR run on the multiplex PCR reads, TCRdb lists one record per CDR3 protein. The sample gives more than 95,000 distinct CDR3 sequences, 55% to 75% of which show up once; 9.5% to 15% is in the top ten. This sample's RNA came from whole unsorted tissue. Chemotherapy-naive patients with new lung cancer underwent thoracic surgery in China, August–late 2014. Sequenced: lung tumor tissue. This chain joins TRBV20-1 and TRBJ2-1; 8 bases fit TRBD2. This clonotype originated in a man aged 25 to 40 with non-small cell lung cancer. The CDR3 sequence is CGARAAGGHNEQFF. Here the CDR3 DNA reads TGCGGTGCCCGGGCGGCGGGAGGTCACAACGAGCAGTTCTTC.